This T cell receptor beta chain was sequenced in a study of cytomegalovirus exposure and HLA in healthy donors. Across the whole study: An analysis done earlier identified about 120 million unique TCR beta sequences from about 179 million T cells.

Healthy bone marrow donors made up the donor group. Germline trimming cut 7 bases from V and 9 bases from J; bases unmatched to any gene: 8. CDR3 length: 15 residues. Per the germline V gene, CDR1 is LNHDA and CDR2 is SQIVND (reference sequence). The PCR used 60 Vbeta and 13 Jbeta primers. Produced via immunoSEQ multiplex PCR; TCRdb's table is partial and in-frame only. The data show roughly 160,000 clones, with roughly 80% seen just once and approximately 2.4% held by the top ten. Sample: PBMCs. This chain connects TRBV19 to TRBJ2-1; 14 nucleotides match TRBD2. The clonotype comes from a male donor in good health and CMV-seronegative. DNA of the CDR3: TGTGCCAGTACCACGGGACTAGCGGGAGTTGGTGAGCAGTTCTTC. This sequence encodes CASTTGLAGVGEQFF.